A single sample is the source of the 7 T cell receptor beta chains below, sequenced in a study of shared clonotypes between healthy human individuals. The assay was immunoSEQ multiplex PCR, and TCRdb's table has in-frame clones only and misses some. In the table there are about 380,000 clones, approximately 97% of which are singletons. Sequencing used memory CD8+ T cells sorted from blood. As to subset: CD45RO+ cells pooled with CCR7-negative TemRA cells. These receptors were obtained from a man aged 25-45 years in good health.

This chain joins TRBV28 and TRBJ1-5; D is uncertain. The V gene's germline CDR1 is MDHEN and CDR2 SYDVKM. The CDR3 loop spans 14 amino acids. Deletions cut 6 bases from V and 0 bases from J, with 9 bases between. This chain's CDR3 is CASSPYYSNQPQHF. The CDR3 DNA follows: TGTGCCAGCAGCCCATATTATAGCAATCAGCCCCAGCATTTT.

This chain connects TRBV7-3 to TRBJ2-2; 11 bases map to TRBD1. With 5 bases clipped from V and 6 bases from J, the junction kept 11 bases outside the gene matches. From germline, CDR1 is SGHTA and CDR2 FQGTGA. CDR3 length: 17 residues. The CDR3: CASSPHGQGAFSGELFF. CDR3 bases: TGTGCCAGCAGCCCCCACGGACAGGGGGCGTTTTCCGGGGAGCTGTTTTTT.

On this clone: Other nucleotide sequences in the sample specify the same CDR3. This chain joins TRBV6-5 and TRBJ2-1, with 8 nucleotides matching TRBD2. Germline V gives CDR1 MNHEY, CDR2 SVGAGI. CDR3 length: 15 amino acids. The junction had 3 bases not matched to a gene; V was cut back by 5 bases and J by 0 bases. This CDR3 is CASSRSGSSYNEQFF. The CDR3 nucleotides are TGTGCCAGCAGTAGAAGCGGGAGCTCCTACAATGAGCAGTTCTTC.

The chain is built from TRBV7-2 and TRBJ1-5; maybe TRBD1 (5 bases). CDR3 length equals 13 residues. The V end was cut by 2 bases, the J end by 7 bases, with 9 bases between. In germline, CDR1 is SGHTA, CDR2 FQGNSA. CDR3: CASSLQRDQPQHF. For the CDR3, the DNA is TGTGCCAGCAGCTTACAAAGGGACCAGCCCCAGCATTTT.

The chain joins TRBV7-9 to TRBJ2-2; 7 positions match TRBD2. The J segment lost 3 bases and the V segment lost 8 bases, leaving 3 bases of the junction unmatched. This CDR3 region has 13 residues. The germline V gene encodes CDR1 SEHNR and CDR2 FQNEAQ (reference sequence). CDR3: CASRGGDTGELFF. The CDR3 coding sequence is TGTGCCAGCCGGGGAGGGGACACCGGGGAGCTGTTTTTT.

V is TRBV4-1 and J is TRBJ2-7, with D possibly being TRBD2 (5 bases). Germline CDR1 MGHRA, CDR2 YSYEKL. V lost 0 bases and J lost 5, with 20 bases in between. This CDR3 is 17 amino acids long. CDR3: CASSQDYPLGPGDEQYF. The DNA of the CDR3 is TGCGCCAGCAGCCAAGATTATCCGCTAGGGCCCGGGGACGAGCAGTACTTC.

The genes are TRBV29-1 and TRBJ2-4; D not certain. The CDR3 consists of 13 residues. From germline, CDR1 is SQVTM and CDR2 ANQGSEA. The V and J ends lost 7 bases and 0 bases respectively, with 10 bases between them. CDR3 sequence (DNA): TGCAGCGCGTCGACCATAGCCAAAAACATTCAGTACTTC. The encoded protein is CSASTIAKNIQYF. Drawing the rest from reference TRBV29-1 and TRBJ2-4, the complete variable domain is SAVISQKPSRDICQRGTSLTIQCQVDSQVTMMFWYRQQPGQSLTLIATANQGSEATYESGFVIDKFPISRPNLTFSTLTVSNMSPEDSSIYLCSASTIAKNIQYFGAGTRLSVL.